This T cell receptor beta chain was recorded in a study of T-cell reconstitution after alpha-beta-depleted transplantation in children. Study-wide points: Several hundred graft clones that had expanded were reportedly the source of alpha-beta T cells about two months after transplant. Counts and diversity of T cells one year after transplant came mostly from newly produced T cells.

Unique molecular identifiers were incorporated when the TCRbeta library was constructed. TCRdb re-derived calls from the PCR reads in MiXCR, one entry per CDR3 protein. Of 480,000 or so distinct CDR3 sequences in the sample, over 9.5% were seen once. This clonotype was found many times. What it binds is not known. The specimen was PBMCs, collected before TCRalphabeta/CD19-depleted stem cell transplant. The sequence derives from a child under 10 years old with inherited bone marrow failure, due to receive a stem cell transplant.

The CDR3 protein is CASSDSGRALDTQYF. The CDR3, as DNA: TGTGCCAGCAGCGATAGCGGGAGGGCGCTAGATACGCAGTATTTT. This chain uses TRBV7-2 with TRBJ2-3; 11 bases are shared with TRBD2. The V and J ends lost 5 bases and 5 bases, in that order; junction bases with no gene match: 6. The CDR3 sequence is 15 residues long. The germline V gene encodes CDR1 SGHTA and CDR2 FQGNSA.